This TCR beta chain originates from a study of blood T cell repertoires in COVID-19. Trimming removed 5 bases from V and 1 base from J, with 13 bases in between. The CDR3 consists of 15 residues. Germline V gene data show CDR1 as MNHEY and CDR2 as SMNVEV (reference sequence). Sequencing used immunoSEQ multiplex PCR; TCRdb keeps in-frame clones, though not all of them. The repertoire holds about 110,000 clones, with approximately 88% as singletons. Sequencing was performed on peripheral blood. The receptor comes from a man between 50 and 59 years old with active or convalescent COVID-19. The rearrangement links TRBV27 to TRBJ2-3; no definite D call. CDR3 in amino acids: CASSPLRAGTDTQYF. As DNA, the CDR3 is TGTGCCAGCAGTCCCCTCCGTGCGGGCACAGATACGCAGTATTTT.